This T cell receptor (beta chain) was documented in a study of T cell responses to AZD1222 COVID-19 vaccine. Across the whole study: Pooled samples include second doses given at about 4 or 12 weeks. Findings of the study overall: Just 5 or 6 AZD1222 recipients tested seropositive at baseline. The CD4 TCRs associated with vaccination extended across spike and predominated at 160-218 and 743-854. Donor demographics were predominantly white British with a female majority; clonal diversity may be underestimated.

The CDR3 length is 16 residues. The germline gives CDR1 MNHEY, CDR2 SVGAGI. V lost 6 bases and J lost 3, with 21 bases in between. Some clones are missing from TCRdb's copy, which holds only in-frame ones; the method was immunoSEQ multiplex PCR. The sample holds under 95,000 clones, about 88% seen once. A few counts support this clone. The antigen is undetermined. The J gene is TRBJ2-7, the V gene TRBV6-5; D may be TRBD2 (7 bases). This clonotype was sampled from an adult in good health. Sample: peripheral blood, taken on day 0 of AZD1222 vaccination. The CDR3 region has the DNA TGTGCCAGCAGCTACGGGGGGCCAGGAAGCGTCTACGAGCAGTACTTC. This sequence encodes CASSYGGPGSVYEQYF.